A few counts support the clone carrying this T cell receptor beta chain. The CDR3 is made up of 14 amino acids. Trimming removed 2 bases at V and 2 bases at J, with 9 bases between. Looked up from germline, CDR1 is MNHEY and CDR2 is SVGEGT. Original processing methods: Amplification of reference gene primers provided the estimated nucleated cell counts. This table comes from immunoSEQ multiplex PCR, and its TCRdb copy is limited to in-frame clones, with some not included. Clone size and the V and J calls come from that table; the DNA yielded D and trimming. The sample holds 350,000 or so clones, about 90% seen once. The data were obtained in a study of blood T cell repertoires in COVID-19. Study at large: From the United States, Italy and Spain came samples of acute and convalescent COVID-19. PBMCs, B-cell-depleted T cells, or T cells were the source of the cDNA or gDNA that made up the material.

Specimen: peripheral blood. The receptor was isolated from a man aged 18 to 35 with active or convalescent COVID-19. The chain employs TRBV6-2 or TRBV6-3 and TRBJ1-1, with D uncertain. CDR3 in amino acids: CASSYGPTNTEAFF. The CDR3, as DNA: TGTGCCAGCAGTTACGGGCCAACCAACACTGAAGCTTTCTTT.